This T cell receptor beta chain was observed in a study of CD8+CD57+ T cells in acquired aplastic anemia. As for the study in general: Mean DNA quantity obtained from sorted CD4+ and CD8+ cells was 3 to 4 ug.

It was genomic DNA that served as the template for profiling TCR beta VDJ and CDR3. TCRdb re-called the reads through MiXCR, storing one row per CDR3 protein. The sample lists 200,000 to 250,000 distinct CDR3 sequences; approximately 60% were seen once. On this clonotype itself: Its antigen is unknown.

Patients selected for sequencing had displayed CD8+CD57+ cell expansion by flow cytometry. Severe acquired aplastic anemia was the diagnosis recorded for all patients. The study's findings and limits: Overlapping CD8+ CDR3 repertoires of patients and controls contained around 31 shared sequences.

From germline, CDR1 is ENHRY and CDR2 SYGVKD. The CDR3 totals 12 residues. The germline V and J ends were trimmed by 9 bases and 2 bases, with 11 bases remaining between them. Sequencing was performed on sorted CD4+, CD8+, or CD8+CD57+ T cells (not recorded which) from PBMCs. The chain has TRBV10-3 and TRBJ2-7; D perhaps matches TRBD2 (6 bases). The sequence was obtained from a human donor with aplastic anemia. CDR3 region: CAIGGGPYEQYF. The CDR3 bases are TGTGCCATTGGGGGAGGTCCCTACGAGCAGTACTTC.